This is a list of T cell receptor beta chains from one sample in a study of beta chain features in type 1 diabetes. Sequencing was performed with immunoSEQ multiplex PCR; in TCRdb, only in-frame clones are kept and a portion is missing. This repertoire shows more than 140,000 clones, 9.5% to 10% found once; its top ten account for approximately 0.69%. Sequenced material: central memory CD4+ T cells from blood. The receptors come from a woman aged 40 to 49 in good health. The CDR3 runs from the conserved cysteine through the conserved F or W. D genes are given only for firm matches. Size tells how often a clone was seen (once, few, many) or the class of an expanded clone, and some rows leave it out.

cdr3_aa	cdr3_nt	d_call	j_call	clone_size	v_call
CASSFGARGYNSPLHF	TGCGCCAGCAGCTTCGGGGCCAGGGGGTATAATTCACCCCTCCACTTT	TRBD1	TRBJ1-6	few	TRBV5-1
CASSPGTVTYNSPLHF	TGTGCCAGCAGCCCCGGGACAGTAACCTATAATTCACCCCTCCACTTT	TRBD1	TRBJ1-6	few	TRBV7-8
CASSQDSGSRGNYGYTF	TGTGCCAGCAGCCAAGATAGCGGCAGCCGGGGCAACTATGGCTACACCTTC	-	TRBJ1-2	-	TRBV4-2
CASSGDSSGLVSPLHF	TGTGCCAGCAGTGGGGACAGCTCTGGTTTAGTTTCACCCCTCCACTTT	TRBD1	TRBJ1-6	-	TRBV6-1
CASSPGAGSSYEQYF	TGTGCCAGCAGCCCTGGCGCGGGGAGCTCCTACGAGCAGTACTTC	-	TRBJ2-7	few	TRBV5-5
CASSHLTGISDSPLHF	TGTGCCAGCAGCCACCTGACAGGGATTTCGGATTCACCCCTCCACTTT	TRBD1	TRBJ1-6	-	TRBV14
CASSVGQVRSFF	TGTGCCAGCAGTGTTGGACAGGTCCGAAGTTTCTTT	TRBD1	TRBJ1-1	-	TRBV5-6
CASSYKTGVMNTEAFF	TGTGCCAGCAGTTATAAGACAGGGGTCATGAACACTGAAGCTTTCTTT	TRBD1	TRBJ1-1	few	TRBV6-5
CAIGQGFSYNEQFF	TGTGCCATCGGTCAGGGCTTCTCCTACAATGAGCAGTTCTTC	-	TRBJ2-1	-	TRBV10-3
CASSVEGGNSPLHF	TGTGCCAGCAGTGTAGAGGGCGGTAATTCACCCCTCCACTTT	-	TRBJ1-6	few	TRBV2
CASSLRSTGGYQETQYF	TGTGCCAGCAGCTTGCGTTCGACAGGGGGCTACCAAGAGACCCAGTACTTC	TRBD1	TRBJ2-5	few	TRBV5-6
CASSTRQGTNTGELFF	TGTGCCAGCAGCACTAGACAGGGTACGAACACCGGGGAGCTGTTTTTT	TRBD1	TRBJ2-2	-	TRBV7-9
CASSYDGGPYGYTF	TGTGCCAGCAGTTACGATGGGGGCCCCTATGGCTACACCTTC	-	TRBJ1-2	-	TRBV6-6
CASSPLGQGAPTDTQYF	TGTGCCAGCTCACCACTTGGACAGGGGGCCCCCACAGATACGCAGTATTTT	TRBD1	TRBJ2-3	-	TRBV18
CASSSTGGETQYF	TGTGCCAGCAGCTCCACAGGGGGAGAGACCCAGTACTTC	TRBD1	TRBJ2-5	few	TRBV11-2
CASSSGTGIYEQYF	TGTGCCAGCAGCTCCGGGACAGGTATCTACGAGCAGTACTTC	TRBD1	TRBJ2-7	many	TRBV7-2
CASSQVGGDFYNSPLHF	TGTGCCAGCAGCCAAGTAGGAGGGGATTTCTATAATTCACCCCTCCACTTT	-	TRBJ1-6	few	TRBV14
CASSPPVSGITNYGYTF	TGTGCCAGCTCACCACCGGTGTCAGGGATAACTAACTATGGCTACACCTTC	-	TRBJ1-2	few	TRBV18
CASEGRDRLNSPLHF	TGTGCCAGCGAAGGGAGAGATCGCCTTAATTCACCCCTCCACTTT	-	TRBJ1-6	few	TRBV2
CASSSGGGTGELFF	TGTGCCAGCAGTTCGGGTGGCGGCACCGGGGAGCTGTTTTTT	-	TRBJ2-2	few	TRBV6-5
CASSRNRETEAFF	TGTGCCAGCTCACGGAACAGGGAGACTGAAGCTTTCTTT	-	TRBJ1-1	-	TRBV18
CASSLGQGPGELFF	TGTGCCAGCAGCTTAGGACAGGGCCCCGGGGAGCTGTTTTTT	TRBD1	TRBJ2-2	few	TRBV7-6
CASSSPQGMYGANVLTF	TGTGCCAGCAGCTCACCTCAGGGGATGTACGGGGCCAACGTCCTGACTTTC	-	TRBJ2-6	-	TRBV11-2
CASSMSEDYGYTF	TGTGCCAGCAGCATGTCTGAGGACTATGGCTACACCTTC	-	TRBJ1-2	-	TRBV11-2
CASSLSGNRGYGYTF	TGTGCCAGCAGTTTATCGGGGAACAGGGGCTATGGCTACACCTTC	TRBD1	TRBJ1-2	few	TRBV27
CATSRDGGAASHTQYF	TGTGCCACCAGCAGAGATGGAGGAGCTGCTTCGCATACGCAGTATTTT	-	TRBJ2-3	many	TRBV15
CASSVREIGNQPQHF	TGTGCCAGCTCAGTGAGGGAGATTGGCAATCAGCCCCAGCATTTT	-	TRBJ1-5	-	TRBV18
CASSGGGVGNEQFF	TGTGCCAGCAGCGGCGGGGGGGTTGGGAATGAGCAGTTCTTC	TRBD2	TRBJ2-1	-	TRBV11-2
CASSVAAGAYEQYF	TGTGCCAGCAGTGTTGCAGCGGGAGCCTACGAGCAGTACTTC	TRBD2	TRBJ2-7	few	TRBV2
CASSSLPSYEQYF	TGTGCCAGCTCGAGTCTTCCCTCCTACGAGCAGTACTTC	-	TRBJ2-7	-	TRBV6-6
CSFSRQGAYEQYF	TGCAGCTTCTCCCGACAGGGAGCCTACGAGCAGTACTTC	TRBD1	TRBJ2-7	many	TRBV29-1
CASSPAGLYTDTQYF	TGTGCCAGCTCACCGGCGGGGCTGTACACAGATACGCAGTATTTT	-	TRBJ2-3	few	TRBV18
CASSQRRTGESYEQYF	TGCGCCAGCAGTCAACGCCGGACAGGAGAATCCTACGAGCAGTACTTC	TRBD1	TRBJ2-7	few	TRBV23-1
CASRTGNQPQHF	TGTGCCAGTCGGACAGGGAATCAGCCCCAGCATTTT	TRBD1	TRBJ1-5	few	TRBV6-5
CASSSTFGGTGELFF	TGTGCCAGCAGCTCCACCTTCGGGGGCACCGGGGAGCTGTTTTTT	-	TRBJ2-2	many	TRBV7-9
CASKIQGGQPQHF	TGTGCCAGCAAGATACAGGGTGGGCAGCCCCAGCATTTT	-	TRBJ1-5	few	TRBV2
CASSSPGQENYGYTF	TGTGCCAGCAGCTCACCGGGACAGGAGAACTATGGCTACACCTTC	TRBD1	TRBJ1-2	-	TRBV5-4
CASSLYRLAGSQETQYF	TGTGCCAGCAGCTTGTACCGACTAGCGGGGAGCCAAGAGACCCAGTACTTC	TRBD2	TRBJ2-5	-	TRBV5-6
CASRRLAGAIYNEQFF	TGTGCCAGCAGACGACTAGCGGGGGCGATCTACAATGAGCAGTTCTTC	TRBD2	TRBJ2-1	-	TRBV7-9
CASSERASGANVLTF	TGTGCCAGCAGCGAGCGGGCCTCCGGGGCCAACGTCCTGACTTTC	-	TRBJ2-6	few	TRBV5-4